The rows below give T cell receptor beta chains drawn from one sample of a study of CD8+ T cells in alopecia areata. The table came from immunoSEQ multiplex PCR; TCRdb's copy has only in-frame clones and leaves some out. Altogether 120,000 or so clones are present, around two fifths being singletons, with the ten largest covering about 3.1%. Sequencing was done on a sample of CD4+ T cells sorted from blood. The receptor source for this set is a human donor with alopecia areata. CDR3s include the opening cysteine and the closing phenylalanine or tryptophan. Each record gives: J gene, V gene, clone size, D gene, CDR3 protein, CDR3 DNA. D genes are given only for firm matches. The size of a clone is reported for some rows only, either as once, few or many, or as a class for expanded clones.

J: TRBJ2-5; V: TRBV29-1; size: many; D: NA; CDR3: CSVGGETQYF; DNA: TGCAGCGTTGGAGGAGAGACCCAGTACTTC
J: TRBJ2-3; V: TRBV29-1; size: once; D: NA; CDR3: CSTRDSTDTQYF; DNA: TGCAGCACCCGAGACAGCACAGATACGCAGTATTTT
J: TRBJ2-5; V: TRBV7-8; size: NA; D: NA; CDR3: CASSLHGAETQYF; DNA: TGTGCCAGCAGCTTACACGGGGCAGAGACCCAGTACTTC
J: TRBJ2-3; V: TRBV29-1; size: NA; D: TRBD2; CDR3: CSVARGAHSDTQYF; DNA: TGCAGCGTAGCGCGGGGGGCGCATTCAGATACGCAGTATTTT
J: TRBJ2-1; V: TRBV29-1; size: NA; D: TRBD2; CDR3: CSVGGGSGGNEQFF; DNA: TGCAGCGTTGGAGGCGGGAGCGGCGGCAATGAGCAGTTCTTC
J: TRBJ1-2; V: TRBV28; size: NA; D: TRBD1; CDR3: CASRLTGAVGYGYTF; DNA: TGTGCCAGCAGACTCACAGGGGCTGTTGGCTATGGCTACACCTTC
J: TRBJ1-5; V: TRBV5-1; size: NA; D: NA; CDR3: CASRLGGYDQPQHF; DNA: TGCGCCAGCAGGTTGGGAGGGTACGATCAGCCCCAGCATTTT
J: TRBJ1-1; V: TRBV29-1; size: few; D: NA; CDR3: CSVGSGRNTEAFF; DNA: TGCAGCGTTGGTTCAGGGCGGAACACTGAAGCTTTCTTT
J: TRBJ2-4; V: TRBV30; size: NA; D: TRBD1; CDR3: CAWSVGQLAKNIQYF; DNA: TGTGCCTGGAGTGTGGGACAGCTAGCCAAAAACATTCAGTACTTC
J: TRBJ2-5; V: TRBV5-6; size: NA; D: NA; CDR3: CASSSRTRVGTQYF; DNA: TGTGCCAGCAGCTCTCGGACAAGGGTTGGGACCCAGTACTTC
J: TRBJ1-2; V: TRBV5-1; size: few; D: TRBD1; CDR3: CASSIGQENYGYTF; DNA: TGCGCCAGCAGCATCGGACAGGAGAACTATGGCTACACCTTC
J: TRBJ2-5; V: TRBV27; size: NA; D: TRBD2; CDR3: CASSFFRGGETQYF; DNA: TGTGCCAGCAGTTTTTTCCGGGGGGGGGAGACCCAGTACTTC
J: TRBJ2-2; V: TRBV6-5; size: NA; D: NA; CDR3: CASSYWQNTGELFF; DNA: TGTGCCAGCAGTTACTGGCAGAACACCGGGGAGCTGTTTTTT
J: TRBJ2-7; V: TRBV2; size: NA; D: TRBD2; CDR3: CASTSRTSGSYEQYF; DNA: TGTGCCAGCACCTCGCGGACTAGCGGGTCCTACGAGCAGTACTTC
J: TRBJ2-7; V: TRBV29-1; size: NA; D: NA; CDR3: CSVRTTYEQYF; DNA: TGCAGCGTTCGGACAACCTACGAGCAGTACTTC
J: TRBJ1-5; V: TRBV15; size: few; D: NA; CDR3: CATLSAKGGNQPQHF; DNA: TGTGCCACCCTCTCGGCGAAGGGAGGCAATCAGCCCCAGCATTTT
J: TRBJ2-4; V: TRBV5-1; size: few; D: NA; CDR3: CASSSTPNLAKNIQYF; DNA: TGCGCCAGCAGCTCTACCCCCAACTTAGCCAAAAACATTCAGTACTTC
J: TRBJ1-1; V: TRBV29-1; size: NA; D: NA; CDR3: CSAQGIAEAFF; DNA: TGCAGCGCCCAAGGAATTGCTGAAGCTTTCTTT
J: TRBJ2-2; V: TRBV6-5; size: NA; D: NA; CDR3: CASTPRAGNTGELFF; DNA: TGTGCCAGCACCCCACGGGCAGGGAACACCGGGGAGCTGTTTTTT
J: TRBJ2-1; V: TRBV6-5; size: NA; D: TRBD2; CDR3: CASSAGGGKQFF; DNA: TGTGCCAGCAGTGCTGGGGGGGGGAAACAGTTCTTC
J: TRBJ1-1; V: TRBV29-1; size: NA; D: NA; CDR3: CSVSPLTYRAEAFF; DNA: TGCAGCGTCTCCCCCTTAACCTACAGGGCTGAAGCTTTCTTT
J: TRBJ2-2; V: TRBV29-1; size: few; D: TRBD1; CDR3: CSPEDRTGGTGELFF; DNA: TGCAGCCCCGAAGACCGGACAGGGGGAACCGGGGAGCTGTTTTTT
J: TRBJ1-5; V: TRBV18; size: NA; D: TRBD1; CDR3: CASSDDRVGQPQHF; DNA: TGTGCCAGCTCAGACGACAGGGTGGGACAGCCCCAGCATTTT
J: TRBJ2-7; V: TRBV28; size: few; D: TRBD2; CDR3: CASSPGTSGSYEQYF; DNA: TGTGCCAGCAGTCCGGGGACTAGCGGGTCCTACGAGCAGTACTTC
J: TRBJ2-1; V: TRBV29-1; size: few; D: TRBD2; CDR3: CSVPLLAGTSYNEQFF; DNA: TGCAGCGTCCCCCTACTAGCGGGGACATCCTACAATGAGCAGTTCTTC
J: TRBJ2-7; V: TRBV4-1; size: NA; D: NA; CDR3: CASSPEGWDEQYF; DNA: TGCGCCAGCAGCCCCGAAGGGTGGGACGAGCAGTACTTC
J: TRBJ2-5; V: TRBV5-1; size: NA; D: NA; CDR3: CASSLNRRPRQETQYF; DNA: TGCGCCAGCAGCTTGAACCGGCGCCCCCGCCAAGAGACCCAGTACTTC
J: TRBJ2-1; V: TRBV9; size: many; D: TRBD2; CDR3: CASSGIAGVSNEQFF; DNA: TGTGCCAGCAGCGGTATAGCGGGAGTCTCCAATGAGCAGTTCTTC
J: TRBJ2-6; V: TRBV29-1; size: few; D: NA; CDR3: CSVEEQGSGANVLTF; DNA: TGCAGCGTTGAAGAGCAGGGATCCGGGGCCAACGTCCTGACTTTC
J: TRBJ2-6; V: TRBV23-1; size: few; D: NA; CDR3: CASSHPGGPFTSGANVLTF; DNA: TGCGCCAGCAGTCACCCCGGAGGGCCCTTCACCTCTGGGGCCAACGTCCTGACTTTC
J: TRBJ2-5; V: TRBV5-1; size: NA; D: TRBD2; CDR3: CASSSTSGETQYF; DNA: TGCGCCAGCAGCTCGACTAGCGGAGAGACCCAGTACTTC
J: TRBJ1-2; V: TRBV29-1; size: NA; D: NA; CDR3: CSVEDRGRYGYTF; DNA: TGCAGCGTTGAAGACCGGGGCCGCTATGGCTACACCTTC
J: TRBJ2-1; V: TRBV27; size: NA; D: NA; CDR3: CASSSGGEQFF; DNA: TGTGCCAGCAGTTCCGGGGGTGAGCAGTTCTTC
J: TRBJ2-2; V: TRBV5-1; size: NA; D: NA; CDR3: CASSPGDLTGELFF; DNA: TGCGCCAGCAGCCCCGGGGATCTCACCGGGGAGCTGTTTTTT
J: TRBJ2-7; V: TRBV18; size: NA; D: NA; CDR3: CASSRGGLSYEQYF; DNA: TGTGCCAGCTCACGGGGCGGACTCTCCTACGAGCAGTACTTC
J: TRBJ1-1; V: TRBV29-1; size: NA; D: NA; CDR3: CSVEGGKGAFF; DNA: TGCAGCGTTGAGGGGGGAAAAGGAGCTTTCTTT
J: TRBJ1-3; V: TRBV6-1; size: NA; D: NA; CDR3: CASSLVDTIYF; DNA: TGTGCCAGCTCTTTGGTCGACACCATATATTTT
J: TRBJ2-6; V: TRBV30; size: few; D: NA; CDR3: CACLISSGANVLTF; DNA: TGTGCCTGCCTCATCAGCTCTGGGGCCAACGTCCTGACTTTC
J: TRBJ2-1; V: TRBV28; size: NA; D: TRBD2; CDR3: CASSSAGRDPNEQFF; DNA: TGTGCCAGCAGTTCAGCGGGAAGGGACCCCAATGAGCAGTTCTTC
J: TRBJ1-1; V: TRBV7-2; size: NA; D: NA; CDR3: CASSLVRQGNTEAFF; DNA: TGTGCCAGCAGCTTAGTTCGGCAGGGGAACACTGAAGCTTTCTTT
J: TRBJ2-3; V: TRBV29-1; size: few; D: TRBD1; CDR3: CSHRDRPSTDTQYF; DNA: TGCAGCCACAGGGACAGACCTAGCACAGATACGCAGTATTTT
J: TRBJ1-1; V: TRBV29-1; size: NA; D: TRBD1; CDR3: CSVEKRTGVQNTEAFF; DNA: TGCAGCGTTGAAAAGAGGACAGGGGTCCAGAACACTGAAGCTTTCTTT
J: TRBJ2-1; V: TRBV6-6; size: NA; D: TRBD1; CDR3: CASRPTGNPYNEQFF; DNA: TGTGCCAGCAGGCCGACAGGGAATCCCTACAATGAGCAGTTCTTC
J: TRBJ1-2; V: TRBV4-1; size: NA; D: NA; CDR3: CASSPQVREGGRYGYTF; DNA: TGCGCCAGCAGCCCGCAGGTTAGAGAGGGGGGAAGGTATGGCTACACCTTC
J: TRBJ2-7; V: TRBV29-1; size: NA; D: NA; CDR3: CSVGVVGYEQYF; DNA: TGCAGCGTTGGGGTGGTTGGGTACGAGCAGTACTTC
J: TRBJ2-5; V: TRBV30; size: NA; D: NA; CDR3: CAWSSTFFFGQHLGETQYF; DNA: TGTGCCTGGAGTAGCACCTTTTTTTTCGGACAGCATTTAGGAGAGACCCAGTACTTC
J: TRBJ1-1; V: TRBV7-9; size: NA; D: NA; CDR3: CASSFDRKEAFF; DNA: TGTGCCAGCAGCTTCGACAGAAAAGAAGCTTTCTTT
J: TRBJ2-7; V: TRBV28; size: NA; D: NA; CDR3: CATTESSYEQYF; DNA: TGTGCCACCACAGAGAGCTCCTACGAGCAGTACTTC
J: TRBJ2-2; V: TRBV5-1; size: NA; D: TRBD2; CDR3: CASSLDGRTGELFF; DNA: TGCGCCAGCAGCTTGGACGGGAGGACCGGGGAGCTGTTTTTT
J: TRBJ2-1; V: TRBV29-1; size: few; D: NA; CDR3: CSVARGRNSYNEQFF; DNA: TGCAGCGTTGCAAGAGGGAGGAACAGCTACAATGAGCAGTTCTTC
J: TRBJ2-3; V: TRBV29-1; size: NA; D: NA; CDR3: CSVELGFGTDTQYF; DNA: TGCAGCGTTGAACTGGGGTTCGGCACAGATACGCAGTATTTT
J: TRBJ2-7; V: TRBV29-1; size: few; D: NA; CDR3: CSVEGWQKRREQYF; DNA: TGCAGCGTTGAAGGGTGGCAGAAAAGGCGCGAGCAGTACTTC
J: TRBJ1-1; V: TRBV29-1; size: NA; D: NA; CDR3: CSVASGTVNTEAFF; DNA: TGCAGCGTTGCCTCGGGGACGGTGAACACTGAAGCTTTCTTT
J: TRBJ2-7; V: TRBV29-1; size: NA; D: TRBD1; CDR3: CSVEEGTGGPFYGQYF; DNA: TGCAGCGTTGAAGAGGGGACAGGAGGCCCATTCTATGGGCAGTACTTC
J: TRBJ2-5; V: TRBV4-2; size: NA; D: NA; CDR3: CASSPGLQETQYF; DNA: TGTGCCAGCAGCCCAGGACTCCAAGAGACCCAGTACTTC
J: TRBJ2-3; V: TRBV6-4; size: few; D: NA; CDR3: CASRKGLTDTQYF; DNA: TGTGCCAGCAGAAAAGGACTCACAGATACGCAGTATTTT
J: TRBJ2-3; V: TRBV29-1; size: NA; D: TRBD2; CDR3: CSAGGGQKTDTQYF; DNA: TGCAGCGCCGGGGGGGGGCAGAAGACAGATACGCAGTATTTT
J: TRBJ1-2; V: TRBV5-1; size: NA; D: NA; CDR3: CASSLDVGQGRDGYTF; DNA: TGCGCCAGCAGCTTGGATGTTGGGCAGGGTCGGGATGGCTACACCTTC
J: TRBJ2-3; V: TRBV30; size: NA; D: NA; CDR3: CAWSPVAARTDTQYF; DNA: TGTGCCTGGAGTCCCGTCGCGGCACGCACAGATACGCAGTATTTT